This passage covers 23 T cell receptor beta chains from one sample sequenced in a study of blood T cell repertoires in COVID-19 (dated by TCRdb to 2020 to 2021). Library creation used the immunoSEQ multiplex PCR assay. Drawn from immuneACCESS, this table holds only the in-frame rearrangements with V and J called that TCRdb kept. Clones are partly lost; checked studies trace under half to an unresolved V gene and leave the rest unexplained. The sample table holds more than 50,000 clones, of which 70% to 90% were seen once. Together, the top ten hold around 3.6% of the sample. The sequenced material came from peripheral blood. The receptors come from a human donor in a cohort sampled during active COVID-19.

The V call is TRBV6-1, the J call TRBJ1-2; D remains unclear. The V gene's germline CDR1 is MNHNS and CDR2 SASEGT. The ends were cut back, 2 bases at V and 5 bases at J, with 15 bases in the middle. The CDR3 spans 15 residues. As DNA, the CDR3 is TGTGCCAGCAGTGAAACTATAGGACTACTATATGGCTACACCTTC. Amino acid sequence: CASSETIGLLYGYTF.

The chain recombines TRBV9 with TRBJ2-1; no firm D call. This CDR3 is built from 12 residues. Germline V gene data show CDR1 as SGDLS and CDR2 as YYNGEE. The germline V and J ends were trimmed by 0 bases and 10 bases, with 8 bases remaining between them. The CDR3 DNA sequence: TGTGCCAGCAGCGTAGTTGGCCGAGAGCAGTTCTTC. Translating it yields CASSVVGREQFF.

J is TRBJ1-5 and V is TRBV11-2; D possibly corresponds to TRBD1 (5 bases). Germline V gene data show CDR1 as SGHAT and CDR2 as FQNNGV. V gave up 11 bases and J gave up 3 bases, with 14 bases separating them. The CDR3 totals 13 residues. The CDR3 nucleotides read TGTGCCGGGGGGGGGAGCAACAATCAGCCCCAGCATTTT. Its translation is CAGGGSNNQPQHF.

The chain uses TRBV7-9 and TRBJ1-2; 7 bases are a match to TRBD1. V lost 5 bases and J lost 3; bases outside the gene matches: 6. The CDR3 runs 14 residues. Germline assignment: CDR1 SEHNR and CDR2 FQNEAQ (reference sequence). Here the CDR3 reads CASSRDSEDYGYTF. The CDR3 bases are TGTGCCAGCAGCCGGGACAGTGAGGACTATGGCTACACCTTC.

The rearrangement joins TRBV11-3 to TRBJ2-2; D is possibly TRBD2 (5 bases). Germline loops: CDR1 SGHNT, CDR2 YENEEA. The CDR3 runs 15 residues. The V end was cut by 2 bases, the J end by 1 base, with 8 bases between. DNA for the CDR3: TGTGCCAGCAGCTTATTCAGCGGGAACACCGGGGAGCTGTTTTTT. Protein sequence: CASSLFSGNTGELFF. Together with reference TRBV11-3 and TRBJ2-2, the CDR3 gives the full variable domain: EAGVVQSPRYKIIEKKQPVAFWCNPISGHNTLYWYLQNLGQGPELLIRYENEEAVDDSQLPKDRFSAERLKGVDSTLKIQPAELGDSAVYLCASSLFSGNTGELFFGEGSRLTVL.

J is TRBJ2-7 and V is TRBV5-4; D remains unclear. The V end lost 7 bases, the J end lost 5 bases, and 13 bases lay between the germline ends. The germline CDR1 and CDR2 sequences are SGHNT and YYREEE (reference sequence). There are 12 residues in the CDR3. CDR3 sequence (DNA): TGTGCCAGCCACAGTTGGATGGACGAGCAGTACTTC. It specifies CASHSWMDEQYF.

The V gene is TRBV19, the J gene TRBJ2-2, with 11 bases identical to TRBD1. The CDR3 length is 16 residues. V gave up 7 bases and J gave up 4 bases; unmatched junction bases: 8. CDR1 is LNHDA and CDR2 is SQIVND in the germline V gene (reference sequence). The CDR3, as DNA: TGTGCCAGTACCTCCGGGACAGGGGGGGTCACCGGGGAGCTGTTTTTT. Residues: CASTSGTGGVTGELFF.

The chain uses TRBV2 and TRBJ2-2; 8 bases match TRBD1. The CDR3 runs to 13 residues. Germline V gene sequence: CDR1 SNHLY, CDR2 FYNNEI. The V and J ends lost 7 bases and 7 bases, in that order; junction bases with no gene match: 5. Here the CDR3 reads CASTGGASGELFF. CDR3 sequence (DNA): TGTGCCAGCACAGGGGGCGCGAGCGGGGAGCTGTTTTTT.

This chain uses TRBV9 with TRBJ1-2, with D perhaps matching TRBD1 (5 bases). Germline V gene lookup returns CDR1 SGDLS and CDR2 YYNGEE. The CDR3 spans 14 residues. V dropped 4 bases and J dropped 4 bases, with 14 bases sitting between them. The CDR3 region has the DNA TGTGCCAGCAGCCCCAGGGAGGTATTCTATGGCTACACCTTC. Translated, it gives CASSPREVFYGYTF.

This chain connects TRBV9 to TRBJ1-4; weak D call: TRBD1 (6 bases). This CDR3 is built from 16 residues. The V gene's germline CDR1 is SGDLS and CDR2 YYNGEE. Deletions cut 5 bases from V and 0 bases from J, with 14 bases between. As DNA, the CDR3 is TGTGCCAGCAGTCCGACAGGTCGTTCAACTAATGAAAAACTGTTTTTT. Translation gives CASSPTGRSTNEKLFF.

The CDR3 region has the DNA TGTGCCAGCAGTGGCCCACTAGCGAACAACTACGAGCAGTACTTC. It yields the protein CASSGPLANNYEQYF. The rearrangement links TRBV25-1 to TRBJ2-7, with 7 nucleotides matching TRBD2. The CDR3 runs to 15 residues. The germline CDR1 and CDR2 sequences are MGHDK and SYGVNS. V dropped 4 bases and J dropped 3; count of bases not matched to a gene: 9.

CDR3 sequence (DNA): TGTGCCATCACGGACAGGCAGAACACTGAAGCTTTCTTT. This encodes CAITDRQNTEAFF. The chain recombines TRBV10-3 with TRBJ1-1; 7 bases agree with TRBD1. The CDR3 covers 13 residues. After removal of 7 bases from V and 1 base from J, the junction contained 3 bases not matched to a gene. In germline, CDR1 is ENHRY, CDR2 SYGVKD.

Remarks on this clone: The junction departs from the called germline gene at one end, perhaps through a read error. The rearrangement joins TRBV27 to TRBJ1-5; D gene uncertain. This CDR3 spans 12 amino acids. Germline CDR1 and CDR2: MNHEY and SMNVEV (reference sequence). This chain's CDR3 is CASSLTNQPQHF. The DNA for the CDR3 is TGTGCCAGTAGTTTGACAAATCAGCCCCAGCATTTT.

The chain carries TRBV9 and TRBJ1-2, with 9 bases identical to TRBD1. Germline V CDR1 and CDR2: SGDLS, YYNGEE. The CDR3 extends over 14 amino acids. V shed 3 bases and J 6 bases; nucleotides not matched to a gene: 6. The DNA for the CDR3 is TGTGCCAGCAGCGAACAGGGGGCTGGGGATGGCTACACCTTC. The encoded protein is CASSEQGAGDGYTF.

In its sample, this clone was seen a few times. The chain carries TRBV4-3 and TRBJ1-1; D might be TRBD1 (5 bases). Germline lookup yields CDR1 LGHNA and CDR2 YSLEER. This CDR3 comprises 16 residues. The V and J ends lost 0 bases and 0 bases respectively, with 11 bases between them. CDR3 nucleotides: TGCGCCAGCAGCCAAGATCATCCGGACATGAACACTGAAGCTTTCTTT. Amino acid sequence: CASSQDHPDMNTEAFF.

Only a few counts were recorded for this clone. In DNA form, the CDR3 reads TGTGCCAGCAGTTTTAATGGCAGGAACACTGAAGCTTTCTTT. The encoded protein is CASSFNGRNTEAFF. This chain connects TRBV27 to TRBJ1-1; no reliable D call. The CDR3 totals 14 residues. Trimming left V 3 bases short and J 1 base short, with 9 bases between. Germline loops: CDR1 MNHEY, CDR2 SMNVEV (reference sequence).

This clone came up a few times. V and J are TRBV3-1 (or the pseudogene TRBV3-2) and TRBJ1-6, with 8 positions matching TRBD1. This CDR3 comprises 15 residues. Germline V gene sequence: CDR1 LGHDT, CDR2 YNNKEL (reference sequence). With V trimmed by 4 bases and J by 6 bases, 5 bases remained unmatched. CDR3 sequence: CASSRAGQGNSPLHF. CDR3 DNA: TGTGCCAGCAGCCGGGCCGGACAGGGTAATTCACCCCTCCACTTT.

This chain uses TRBV6-5 with TRBJ2-3; the D gene is possibly TRBD1 (5 bases). This CDR3 has 14 residues. With 5 bases removed from V and 3 bases from J, the gap between germline ends came to 12 bases. CDR1 and CDR2 from the germline V gene are MNHEY and SVGAGI. CDR3 nucleotide sequence: TGTGCCAGCAGTAACCAATACAGGACAGATACGCAGTATTTT. Protein product: CASSNQYRTDTQYF.

This sequence joins TRBV7-2 and TRBJ1-1; 11 positions match TRBD1. V shed 5 bases, J shed 5 bases, and the junction held 7 bases outside the gene matches. The length of the CDR3 is 15 residues. In germline, CDR1 is SGHTA, CDR2 FQGNSA. The CDR3 DNA reads TGTGCCAGCAGCCAAGGACAGGGGGCTCGAACTGAAGCTTTCTTT. This sequence encodes CASSQGQGARTEAFF.

The chain employs TRBV27 and TRBJ1-2; D is perhaps TRBD1 (5 bases). This CDR3 is built from 14 residues. V gave up 6 bases and J gave up 6 bases, with 17 bases separating them. CDR1 and CDR2 (germline): MNHEY, SMNVEV (reference sequence). DNA for the CDR3: TGTGCCAGCAGACTCGCCGGGGGGTCGGATGGCTACACCTTC. Protein product: CASRLAGGSDGYTF.

The chain uses TRBV5-1 and TRBJ2-7; D not resolved. The germline CDR1 and CDR2 sequences are SGHRS and YFSETQ. The V and J ends lost 0 bases and 4 bases respectively, with 14 bases between them. CDR3 length: 15 amino acids. CDR3 protein: CASSLDQVRPYEQYF. In DNA, the CDR3 is TGCGCCAGCAGCTTGGATCAGGTTCGTCCATACGAGCAGTACTTC.

The rearrangement uses TRBV10-1 and TRBJ2-7; 9 bases align to TRBD2. The V and J ends lost 5 bases and 7 bases, in that order; junction bases with no gene match: 3. The CDR3 length is 12 residues. Germline-derived CDR1 and CDR2 are WNHNN and SYGVQD (reference sequence). CDR3 nucleotide sequence: TGCGCCAGCAGTACTAGCGGGTCTGAGCAGTACTTC. Amino acid sequence: CASSTSGSEQYF.

This clone was seen only a few times. The V call is TRBV4-1, the J call TRBJ1-6; 9 positions match TRBD1. Germline V CDR1 and CDR2: MGHRA, YSYEKL. V was pared by 4 bases and J by 8 bases, with 6 bases of the junction left unmatched. There are 15 residues in the CDR3. The DNA for the CDR3 is TGCGCCAGCAGCCTCGGGACAGGGCCTTATTCACCCCTCCACTTT. Amino acids: CASSLGTGPYSPLHF.